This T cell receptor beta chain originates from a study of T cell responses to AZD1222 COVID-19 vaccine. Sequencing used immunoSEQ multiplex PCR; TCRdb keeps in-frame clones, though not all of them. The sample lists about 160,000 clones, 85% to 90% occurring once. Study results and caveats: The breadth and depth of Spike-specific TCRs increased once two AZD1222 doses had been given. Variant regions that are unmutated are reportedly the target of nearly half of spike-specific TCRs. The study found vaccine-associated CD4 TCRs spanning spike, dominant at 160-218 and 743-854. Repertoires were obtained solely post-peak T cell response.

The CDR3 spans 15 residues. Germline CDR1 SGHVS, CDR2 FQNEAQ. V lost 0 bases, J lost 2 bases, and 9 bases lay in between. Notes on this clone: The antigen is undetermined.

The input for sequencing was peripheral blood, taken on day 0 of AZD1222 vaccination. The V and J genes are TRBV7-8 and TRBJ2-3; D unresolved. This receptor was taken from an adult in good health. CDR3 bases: TGTGCCAGCAGCTTAGCCCCGGGTTTCACAGATACGCAGTATTTT. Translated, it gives CASSLAPGFTDTQYF.